This T cell receptor beta chain was identified during a study of response to subunit inactivated influenza vaccine. TCRdb analysed the RT-PCR reads with MiXCR anew, one entry per CDR3 protein. The data contain just over 300,000 distinct CDR3 sequences, roughly a fifth of them singletons. Study-wide results and limits: It was the authors' suggestion that each seasonal influenza vaccination recruits few new T cells.

With respect to this clonotype: What it binds is not known. One end of the junction varies from germline; a read error may be responsible.

This CDR3 is 12 amino acids long. The V gene's germline CDR1 is SGHRS and CDR2 YFSETQ. This clonotype was obtained from a man aged 50 to 69 who received an inactivated influenza vaccine. This chain connects TRBV5-1 to TRBJ2-1; no clear D. Material: PBMCs from blood, obtained about 20 months after vaccination. The CDR3 region has the DNA TGCGCCAGCAGCCCCGTATACAATGAGTGGATCTTC. It yields the protein CASSPVYNEWIF.